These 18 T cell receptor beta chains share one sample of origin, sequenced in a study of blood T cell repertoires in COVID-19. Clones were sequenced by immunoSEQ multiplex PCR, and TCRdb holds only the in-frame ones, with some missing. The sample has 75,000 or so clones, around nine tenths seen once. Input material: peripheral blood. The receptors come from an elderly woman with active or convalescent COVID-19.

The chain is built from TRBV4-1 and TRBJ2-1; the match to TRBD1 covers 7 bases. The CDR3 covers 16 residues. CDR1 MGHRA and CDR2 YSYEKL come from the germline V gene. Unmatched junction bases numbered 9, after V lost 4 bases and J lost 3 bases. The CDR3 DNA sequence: TGCGCCAGCAGCCCGACAGGGAACGCTATCTACAATGAGCAGTTCTTC. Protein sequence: CASSPTGNAIYNEQFF.

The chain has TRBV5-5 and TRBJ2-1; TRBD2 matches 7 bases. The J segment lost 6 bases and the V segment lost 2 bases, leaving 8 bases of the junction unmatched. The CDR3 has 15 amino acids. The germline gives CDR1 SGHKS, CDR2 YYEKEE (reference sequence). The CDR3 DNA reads TGTGCCAGCAGCTTCGGAGCGGGGATTATCAATGAGCAGTTCTTC. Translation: CASSFGAGIINEQFF.

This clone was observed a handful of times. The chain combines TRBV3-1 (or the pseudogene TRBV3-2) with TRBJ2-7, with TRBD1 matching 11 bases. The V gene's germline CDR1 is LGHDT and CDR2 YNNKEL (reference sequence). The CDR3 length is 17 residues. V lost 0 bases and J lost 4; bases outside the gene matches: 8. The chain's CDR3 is CASSQESGTGGGYEQYF. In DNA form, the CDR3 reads TGTGCCAGCAGCCAAGAAAGCGGGACAGGGGGGGGATACGAGCAGTACTTC.

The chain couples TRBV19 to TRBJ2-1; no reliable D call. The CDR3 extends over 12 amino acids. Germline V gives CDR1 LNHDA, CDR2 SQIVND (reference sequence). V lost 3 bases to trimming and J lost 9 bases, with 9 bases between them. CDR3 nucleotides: TGTGCCAGTAGTATTATACCGAGTGAGCAGTTCTTC. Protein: CASSIIPSEQFF.

CDR3 region: CASSSNSGNTIYF. CDR3 bases: TGTGCCAGCAGCTCAAACTCTGGAAACACCATATATTTT. The V and J genes are TRBV3-1 (or the pseudogene TRBV3-2) and TRBJ1-3; D call uncertain. V was clipped by 5 bases and J by 0 bases, with 5 bases between them. Germline V gene data show CDR1 as LGHDT and CDR2 as YNNKEL (reference sequence). The length of the CDR3 is 13 residues.

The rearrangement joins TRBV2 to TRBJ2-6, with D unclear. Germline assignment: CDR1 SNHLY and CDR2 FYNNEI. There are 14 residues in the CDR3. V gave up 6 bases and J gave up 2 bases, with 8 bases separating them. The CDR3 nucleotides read TGTGCCAGCAGCGACACGCCTGGGGCCAACGTCCTGACTTTC. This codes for CASSDTPGANVLTF.

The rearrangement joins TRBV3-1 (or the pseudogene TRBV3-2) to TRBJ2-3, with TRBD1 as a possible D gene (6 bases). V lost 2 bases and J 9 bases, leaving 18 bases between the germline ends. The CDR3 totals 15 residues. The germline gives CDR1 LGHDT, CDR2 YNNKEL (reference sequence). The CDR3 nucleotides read TGTGCCAGCAGCCAATGGGGGAGCGGTGGGACAACGCAGTATTTT. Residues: CASSQWGSGGTTQYF.

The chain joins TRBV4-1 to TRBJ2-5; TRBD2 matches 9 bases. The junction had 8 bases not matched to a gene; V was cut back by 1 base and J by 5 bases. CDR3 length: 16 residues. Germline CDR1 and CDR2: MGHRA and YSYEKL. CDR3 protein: CASSQANLAGRETQYF. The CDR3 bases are TGCGCCAGCAGCCAAGCCAACCTAGCGGGGAGGGAGACCCAGTACTTC.

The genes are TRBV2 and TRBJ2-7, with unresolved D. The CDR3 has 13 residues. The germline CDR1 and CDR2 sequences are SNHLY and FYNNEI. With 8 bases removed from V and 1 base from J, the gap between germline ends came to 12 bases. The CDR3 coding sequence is TGTGCCAGCTTGCCAAGAGGTTCCTACGAGCAGTACTTC. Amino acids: CASLPRGSYEQYF.

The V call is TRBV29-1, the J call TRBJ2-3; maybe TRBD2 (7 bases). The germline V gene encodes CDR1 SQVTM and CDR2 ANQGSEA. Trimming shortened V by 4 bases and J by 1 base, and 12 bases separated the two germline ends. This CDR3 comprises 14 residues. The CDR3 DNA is TGCAGCGTTGGCGGGGGCTACGGCACAGATACGCAGTATTTT. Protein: CSVGGGYGTDTQYF.

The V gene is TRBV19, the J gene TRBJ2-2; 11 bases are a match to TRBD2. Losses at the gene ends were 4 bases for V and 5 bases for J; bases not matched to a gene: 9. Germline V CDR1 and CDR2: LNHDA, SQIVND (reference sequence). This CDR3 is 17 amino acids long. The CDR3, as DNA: TGTGCCAGTAGTAGGGGAAGACTAGCGGGACGGACCGGGGAGCTGTTTTTT. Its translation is CASSRGRLAGRTGELFF.

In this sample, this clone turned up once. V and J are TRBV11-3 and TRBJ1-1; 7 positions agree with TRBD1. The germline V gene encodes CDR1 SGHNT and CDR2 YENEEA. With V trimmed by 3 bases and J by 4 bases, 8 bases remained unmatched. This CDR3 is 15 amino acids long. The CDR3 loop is CASSFTGTDSTEAFF. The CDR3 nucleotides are TGTGCCAGCAGCTTTACCGGGACAGACTCCACTGAAGCTTTCTTT. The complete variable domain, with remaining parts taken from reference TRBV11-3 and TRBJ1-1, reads EAGVVQSPRYKIIEKKQPVAFWCNPISGHNTLYWYLQNLGQGPELLIRYENEEAVDDSQLPKDRFSAERLKGVDSTLKIQPAELGDSAVYLCASSFTGTDSTEAFFGQGTRLTVV.

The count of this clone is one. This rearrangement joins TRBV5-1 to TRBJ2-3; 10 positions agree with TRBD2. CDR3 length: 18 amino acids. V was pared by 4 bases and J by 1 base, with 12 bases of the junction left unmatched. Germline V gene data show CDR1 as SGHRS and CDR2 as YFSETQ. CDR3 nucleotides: TGCGCCAGCAGCACTGGGACTAGCGCCTCCCCTGGCACAGATACGCAGTATTTT. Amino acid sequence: CASSTGTSASPGTDTQYF.

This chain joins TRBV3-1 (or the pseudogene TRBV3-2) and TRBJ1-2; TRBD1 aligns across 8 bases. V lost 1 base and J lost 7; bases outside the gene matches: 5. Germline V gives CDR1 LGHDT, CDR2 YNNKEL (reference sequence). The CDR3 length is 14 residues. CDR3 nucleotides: TGTGCCAGCAGCCAAGGACAGGGGATTAGTGGCTACACCTTC. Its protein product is CASSQGQGISGYTF.

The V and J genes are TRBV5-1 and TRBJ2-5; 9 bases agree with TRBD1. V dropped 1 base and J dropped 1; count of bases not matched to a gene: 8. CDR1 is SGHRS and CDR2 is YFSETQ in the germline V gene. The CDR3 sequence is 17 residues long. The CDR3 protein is CASSLNPRTGVQETQYF. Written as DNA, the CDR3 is TGCGCCAGCAGCTTGAACCCGAGGACAGGGGTCCAAGAGACCCAGTACTTC.

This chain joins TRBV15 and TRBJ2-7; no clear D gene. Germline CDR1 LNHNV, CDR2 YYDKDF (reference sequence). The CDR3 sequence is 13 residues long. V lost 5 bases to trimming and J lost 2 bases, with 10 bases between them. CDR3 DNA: TGTGCCACCAGCTCCCGACTTGCCTACGAGCAGTACTTC. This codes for CATSSRLAYEQYF.

The CDR3 sequence: CASSTQGQDTQYF. The CDR3 nucleotides are TGTGCCAGCAGCACACAGGGTCAAGATACGCAGTATTTT. J is TRBJ2-3 and V is TRBV12-3 or TRBV12-4; D perhaps matches TRBD1 (6 bases). CDR3 length equals 13 residues. Trimming removed 6 bases at V and 5 bases at J, with 12 bases between.

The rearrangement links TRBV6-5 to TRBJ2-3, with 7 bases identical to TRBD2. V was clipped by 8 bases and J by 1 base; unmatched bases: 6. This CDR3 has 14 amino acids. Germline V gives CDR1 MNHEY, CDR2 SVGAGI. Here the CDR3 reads CASDSSGGTDTQYF. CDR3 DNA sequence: TGTGCCAGCGACTCCAGCGGGGGCACAGATACGCAGTATTTT.